Listed below are T cell receptor beta chains from one sample, sequenced in a study of Ad26.COV2.S vaccination and SARS-CoV-2 variants. Measured with immunoSEQ multiplex PCR; TCRdb has only the in-frame clones, and not every one. The data show fewer than 900,000 clones, 80% to 90% seen once. The sample here was peripheral blood, taken in a trial of Ad26.COV2.S vaccine versus placebo. These receptors came from a person aged 18 to 59 who received the Ad26.COV2.S COVID-19 vaccine or a placebo. The CDR3 runs from the conserved cysteine through the conserved F or W. The D gene is left open where the match is weak. Clone size is not always given. Where it is, it says once, few, many or a class for expanded clones.

d_call	clone_size	v_call	j_call	cdr3_nt	cdr3_aa
-	-	TRBV9	TRBJ2-3	TGTGCCAGCAGCCCCCCCCGAATACCCGCAGATACGCAGTATTTT	CASSPPRIPADTQYF
TRBD1	-	TRBV7-9	TRBJ2-5	TGTGCCAGCAGCTCCGGGACAGCTCAAGAGACCCAGTACTTC	CASSSGTAQETQYF
TRBD1	-	TRBV7-3	TRBJ2-3	TGTGCCAGCAGCTTAACCGGGACAGGGTTAACAGATACGCAGTATTTT	CASSLTGTGLTDTQYF
-	few	TRBV18	TRBJ1-1	TGTGCCAGCTCACCACCGGGAGGAGACGCTGAAGCTTTCTTT	CASSPPGGDAEAFF
-	-	TRBV18	TRBJ2-1	TGTGCCAGCTCAACTACAGGCCCCTTAGGCAATGAGCAGTTCTTC	CASSTTGPLGNEQFF
-	once	TRBV5-6	TRBJ1-4	TGTGCCAGCAGCTTGAGAGGGGGTGAAAAACTGTTTTTT	CASSLRGGEKLFF
-	-	TRBV30	TRBJ2-7	TGTGCCTGGAGTGTTGGGGCTAGTCCCTACGAGCAGTACTTC	CAWSVGASPYEQYF
-	few	TRBV9	TRBJ1-6	TGTGCCAGCAGCCTCCAGGACAGCAATTCACCCCTCCACTTT	CASSLQDSNSPLHF
TRBD1	-	TRBV10-3	TRBJ1-5	TGTGCCAGCCGGACAGGGGGGAATCAGCCCCAGCATTTT	CASRTGGNQPQHF
TRBD1	-	TRBV27	TRBJ2-2	TGTGCCAGCAGTTCCGAACTGGGACAGGGCTCGAACACCGGGGAGCTGTTTTTT	CASSSELGQGSNTGELFF
-	-	TRBV4-3	TRBJ1-2	TGCGCCAGCAGCCTCAACCCAGGCAATGGCTACACCTTC	CASSLNPGNGYTF
-	-	TRBV19	TRBJ1-6	TGTGCCAGCCGGGATTATAATTCACCCCTCCACTTT	CASRDYNSPLHF
-	-	TRBV5-1	TRBJ2-2	TGCGCCAGCACCCTAGGCAGCACTGACACCGGGGAGCTGTTTTTT	CASTLGSTDTGELFF
-	-	TRBV11-1	TRBJ1-1	TGTGCCAGCAGCTTCGGCGACACTGAAGCTTTCTTT	CASSFGDTEAFF
-	-	TRBV5-1	TRBJ1-1	TGCGCCAGCTCCAGGACTGGAGACCTGAACACTGAAGCTTTCTTT	CASSRTGDLNTEAFF
TRBD1	-	TRBV12-5	TRBJ1-6	TGTGCTAGTCGACAGGGCGCGTCACCCCTCCACTTT	CASRQGASPLHF
TRBD2	-	TRBV7-8	TRBJ2-5	TGTGCCAGCAGCTTCGGACTAGCGGGAGTAGAGACCCAGTACTTC	CASSFGLAGVETQYF
-	once	TRBV15	TRBJ2-3	TGTGCCACCAGCACCACGACCAGCACAGATACGCAGTATTTT	CATSTTTSTDTQYF
TRBD1	-	TRBV5-1	TRBJ1-6	TGCGCCAGCAGCTTTACAGGGGGTAATTCACCCCTCCACTTT	CASSFTGGNSPLHF
TRBD1	-	TRBV7-8	TRBJ1-1	TGTGCCAGCAGCACTCAGGGGGGCACTGAAGCTTTCTTT	CASSTQGGTEAFF
TRBD1	-	TRBV9	TRBJ2-5	TGTGCCAGCAGCAACGGACAGGCCAGTCGGACCCAGTACTTC	CASSNGQASRTQYF
TRBD1	-	TRBV5-1	TRBJ1-2	TGCGCCAGCAGCAGAGAGGGACAGGGCGGGGGCTACACCTTC	CASSREGQGGGYTF
-	-	TRBV19	TRBJ2-1	TGTGCCAGTAGTATAGGTTCGACCCCCGTGAATGAGCAGTTCTTC	CASSIGSTPVNEQFF
TRBD2	-	TRBV6-1	TRBJ2-7	TGTGCCAGCAGTGAGGGACTAGCGGTAAATATCCACGAGCAGTACTTC	CASSEGLAVNIHEQYF
TRBD2	-	TRBV27	TRBJ2-1	TGTGCCAGCAGTCCCTCGGTGGGGGGGTACGATGAGCAGTTCTTC	CASSPSVGGYDEQFF
TRBD1	-	TRBV19	TRBJ1-1	TGTGCCAGTAGTATAAGGTGGGGACAGCGTATTATGAACACTGAAGCTTTCTTT	CASSIRWGQRIMNTEAFF
TRBD2	-	TRBV5-4	TRBJ2-2	TGTGCCAGCAGCTCCGGACTAGCGATCTCCGGGGAGCTGTTTTTT	CASSSGLAISGELFF
-	-	TRBV6-2/TRBV6-3	TRBJ1-1	TGTGCCAGCAGCCAGGGACGGCCGAACACTGAAGCTTTCTTT	CASSQGRPNTEAFF
TRBD1	-	TRBV5-4	TRBJ2-3	TGTGCCAGCAGCTTGGGTCGGACAGGGCTCACAGATACGCAGTATTTT	CASSLGRTGLTDTQYF
TRBD1	-	TRBV14	TRBJ2-7	TGTGCCAGCAGCCAAGGGAGCGGGACAGGGATTCAGCACTACGAGCAGTACTTC	CASSQGSGTGIQHYEQYF
TRBD1	-	TRBV7-8	TRBJ1-2	TGTGCCAGCAGCTTGAGCCGGGACAGACGGTATGGCTACACCTTC	CASSLSRDRRYGYTF
-	-	TRBV6-5	TRBJ2-6	TGTGCCAGTACCCCCACTCCTGGTGGGGCCAACGTCCTGACTTTC	CASTPTPGGANVLTF
-	few	TRBV5-4	TRBJ1-5	TGTGCCAGCAGCTTAGAGGGCGGCAATCAGCCCCAGCATTTT	CASSLEGGNQPQHF
TRBD1	-	TRBV4-1	TRBJ1-2	TGCGCCAGCAGCCAAGCCGGGACAGGGGAGCCCCTTATCACCTTC	CASSQAGTGEPLITF
-	-	TRBV29-1	TRBJ2-7	TGCAGCGTCCACGGGCAGGGCGGTTCCTACGAGCAGTACTTC	CSVHGQGGSYEQYF
-	-	TRBV5-4	TRBJ1-1	TGTGCCAGCAGCTCCGGAAAGGAAAGGGAAGCTTTCTTT	CASSSGKEREAFF
TRBD2	-	TRBV20-1	TRBJ2-2	TGCAGTGCTAGTCTAGCGGGAGTCGCCGGGGAGCTGTTTTTT	CSASLAGVAGELFF
-	-	TRBV18	TRBJ2-7	TGTGCCAGCTCACCACCGAGCACCCCCTACGAGCAGTACTTC	CASSPPSTPYEQYF
-	-	TRBV7-2	TRBJ2-5	TGTGCCAGCAGCACCCGGGCGGGGAAGGAGACCCAGTACTTC	CASSTRAGKETQYF
TRBD2	-	TRBV3-1/TRBV3-2	TRBJ2-7	TGTGCCAGCAGCCAAGACGTTTTCAGGCGGGAGTTCTACGAGCAGTACTTC	CASSQDVFRREFYEQYF
-	once	TRBV3-1/TRBV3-2	TRBJ1-5	TGTGCCAGCAGCCAAGACAGGGATCAGCCCCAGCATTTT	CASSQDRDQPQHF
-	-	TRBV6-5	TRBJ2-5	TGTGCCAGCACCCAAGGAGAGACCCAGTACTTC	CASTQGETQYF
TRBD2	-	TRBV7-9	TRBJ2-5	TGTGCCAGCAGCCATCCCTTAGCGGGAGGGCCTGTGGAGACCCAGTACTTC	CASSHPLAGGPVETQYF
-	-	TRBV3-1/TRBV3-2	TRBJ1-5	TGTGCCAGCAGCGTCAGGGGTGATCAGCCCCAGCATTTT	CASSVRGDQPQHF
TRBD2	-	TRBV24-1	TRBJ2-1	TGTGCCACCAGTGATTTGCCCCCTAGAGCGGGGGGGCGGGATGAGCAGTTCTTC	CATSDLPPRAGGRDEQFF
-	once	TRBV10-3	TRBJ1-1	TGTGCCATCAGGGCCGTCAGGGGAGTGAACACTGAAGCTTTCTTT	CAIRAVRGVNTEAFF
TRBD2	-	TRBV7-2	TRBJ2-1	TGTGCCAGCACTCTCCCGCGGGAGAGTCGAAATGAGCAGTTCTTC	CASTLPRESRNEQFF
-	-	TRBV5-6	TRBJ2-6	TGTGCCAGCACCATCTCTGGGGCCAACGTCCTGACTTTC	CASTISGANVLTF
TRBD1	-	TRBV3-1/TRBV3-2	TRBJ1-2	TGTGCCAGCAGCGCCTACACCTCGGGACAGGGAAAAATCTATGGCTACACCTTC	CASSAYTSGQGKIYGYTF
TRBD2	-	TRBV15	TRBJ2-3	TGTGCCACCAGCAGAGAGGGACTAGCGGATCGCACAGATACGCAGTATTTT	CATSREGLADRTDTQYF
-	-	TRBV12-3/TRBV12-4	TRBJ2-4	TGTGCCAGCAGTTTTTTAGCCAAAAACATTCAGTACTTC	CASSFLAKNIQYF
TRBD1	few	TRBV6-1	TRBJ1-5	TGTGCCAGCAGTGAAGCGGGACAGGGTCAGCCCCAGCATTTT	CASSEAGQGQPQHF
-	-	TRBV2	TRBJ2-1	TGTGCCAGCAGACAGCGTAGCGGCTCCTACAATGAGCAGTTCTTC	CASRQRSGSYNEQFF
TRBD2	-	TRBV7-9	TRBJ2-3	TGTGCCAGCAGCAGCTTACTAGCGGCCACAGATACGCAGTATTTT	CASSSLLAATDTQYF